This T cell receptor beta chain was identified in a study of human T cells and chemical hapten exposure. CDR1 is SGHNT and CDR2 is YYREEE in the germline V gene (reference sequence). The CDR3 runs 16 residues. Trimming took 6 bases from V and 5 from J, leaving 24 bases between them. This clonotype came up a few times. The time point was: patch test 1, 2 weeks after DPC sensitization. This sample's treatment: therapeutic diphenylcyclopropenone sensitization with weekly scalp DPC. TCRdb re-derived calls from the RACE reads in MiXCR, one entry per CDR3 protein. The data show 75,000 to 90,000 distinct CDR3 sequences, about 9.3% seen once.

The source of this sequence is a woman in her fifties or sixties with alopecia areata. Some clones in this sample may be carry-over from other donors' samples. The sample was whole blood, taken in connection with sensitization to the hapten diphenylcyclopropenone (DPC). The chain is built from TRBV5-4 and TRBJ2-7; D tentatively fits TRBD1 or TRBD2 (5 bases each). CDR3 amino acids: CASNMWGADKNHEQYF. The CDR3 region has the DNA TGTGCCAGCAACATGTGGGGAGCGGACAAAAACCACGAGCAGTACTTC.